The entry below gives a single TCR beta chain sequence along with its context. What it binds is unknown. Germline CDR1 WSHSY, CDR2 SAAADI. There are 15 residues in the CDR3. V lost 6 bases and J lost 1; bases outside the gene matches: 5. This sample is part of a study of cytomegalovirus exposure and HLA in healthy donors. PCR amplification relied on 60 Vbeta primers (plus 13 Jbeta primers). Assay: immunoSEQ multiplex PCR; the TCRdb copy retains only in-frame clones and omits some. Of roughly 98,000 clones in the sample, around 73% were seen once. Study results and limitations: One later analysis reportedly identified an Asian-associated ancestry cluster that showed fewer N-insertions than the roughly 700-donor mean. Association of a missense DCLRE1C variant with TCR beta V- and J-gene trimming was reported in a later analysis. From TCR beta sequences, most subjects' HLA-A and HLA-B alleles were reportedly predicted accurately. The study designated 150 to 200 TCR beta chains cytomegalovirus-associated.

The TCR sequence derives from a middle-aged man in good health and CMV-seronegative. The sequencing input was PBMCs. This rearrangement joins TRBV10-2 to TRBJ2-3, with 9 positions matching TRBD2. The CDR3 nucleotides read TGCGCCAGCAGAGGAATAGCGGGGGGCACAGATACGCAGTATTTT. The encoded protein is CASRGIAGGTDTQYF.